The present TCR beta chain was sequenced within a study of T cells expressing NK-cell markers. The CDR3 covers 14 residues. CDR1 DFQATT and CDR2 SNEGSKA come from the germline V gene (reference sequence). TCRdb re-called the 5' RACE reads and gives one entry per CDR3 protein, without DNA. In all, the sample yields around 280,000 distinct CDR3 sequences. The TCR sequence derives from a man aged 18 to 30 in good health. The sample was blood T cells: a sorted CD56 or NKG2C T cell subset, CD4+ or CD8+ T cells, or bulk PBMC T cells (not recorded which). The chain recombines TRBV20-1 with TRBJ1-1; as DNA is missing, the TRBD1 call by TCRdb cannot be tested. CDR3 region: CSVRAGGIGTEAFF.